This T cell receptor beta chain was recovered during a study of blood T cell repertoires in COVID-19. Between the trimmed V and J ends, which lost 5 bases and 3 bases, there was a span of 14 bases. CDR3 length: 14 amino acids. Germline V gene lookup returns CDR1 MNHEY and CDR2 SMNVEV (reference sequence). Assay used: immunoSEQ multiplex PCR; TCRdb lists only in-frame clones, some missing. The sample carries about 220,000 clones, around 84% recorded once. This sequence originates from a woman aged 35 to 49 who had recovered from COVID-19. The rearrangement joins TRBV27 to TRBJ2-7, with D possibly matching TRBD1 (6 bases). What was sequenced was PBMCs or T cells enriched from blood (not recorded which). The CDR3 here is CASSPGTPFYEQYF. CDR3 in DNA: TGTGCCAGCAGTCCGGGGACACCTTTCTACGAGCAGTACTTC.